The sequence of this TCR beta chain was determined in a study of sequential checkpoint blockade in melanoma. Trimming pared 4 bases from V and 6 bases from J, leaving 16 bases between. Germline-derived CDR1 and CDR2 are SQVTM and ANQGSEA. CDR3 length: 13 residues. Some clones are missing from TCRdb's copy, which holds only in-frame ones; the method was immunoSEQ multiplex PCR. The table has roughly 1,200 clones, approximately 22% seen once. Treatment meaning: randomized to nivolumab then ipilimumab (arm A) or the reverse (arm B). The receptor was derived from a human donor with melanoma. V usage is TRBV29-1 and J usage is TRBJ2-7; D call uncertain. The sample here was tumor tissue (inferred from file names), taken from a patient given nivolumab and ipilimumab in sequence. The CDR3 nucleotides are TGCAGCGTTGGGCCCGGACGTGAGAGCGAGCAGTACTTC. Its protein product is CSVGPGRESEQYF.